This T cell receptor beta chain was found in a study of sequential checkpoint blockade in melanoma. Treatment of the sample: randomized to nivolumab then ipilimumab (arm A) or the reverse (arm B). Some clones are missing from TCRdb's copy, which holds only in-frame ones; the method was immunoSEQ multiplex PCR. The sample lists about 5,000 clones, roughly 18% occurring once. J lost 6 bases, V lost 5 bases, and 5 bases had no gene match. Germline V gene sequence: CDR1 SQVTM, CDR2 ANQGSEA. CDR3 length equals 12 residues. The sample in question was tumor tissue (inferred from file names), obtained from a patient given nivolumab and ipilimumab in sequence. The TCR comes from a human donor with melanoma. The rearrangement uses TRBV29-1 and TRBJ1-1, with TRBD1 identical over 8 bases. The CDR3 sequence: CSVRQGKAEAFF. In DNA form, the CDR3 reads TGCAGCGTTCGACAGGGGAAAGCTGAAGCTTTCTTT.